These 7 T cell receptor beta chains were sequenced from one sample in a study of T cells in Graves' hyperthyroidism and ophthalmopathy (dated by TCRdb to the late 2010s). The library was obtained by multiplex PCR. The listed sequencing device is Illumina HiSeq 2000. TCR beta CDR3 regions were amplified from RNA transcripts. The first round of RT-PCR for the TCR CDR3 was performed with the HTBI primer set and the Qiagen OneStep RT-PCR kit. In TCRdb, the public reads were trimmed at Q25 with fastp and aligned with MiXCR, with productive beta chains retained. Under each unique CDR3 protein, matching rows form one entry showing the most common genes and DNA. Counted in this sample were hundreds of thousands of distinct CDR3 sequences; 14% of them appeared once. The ten largest clones represent roughly a tenth of the sample. The sample consisted of blood. These receptors were collected from a woman under 30 with Graves' hyperthyroidism.

This clonotype came up many times. The V and J genes are TRBV2 and TRBJ1-1, with D tentatively TRBD1 (5 bases). Germline V lookup: CDR1 SNHLY, CDR2 FYNNEI. The CDR3 length is 16 residues. V dropped 5 bases and J dropped 3 bases, with 19 bases sitting between them. The CDR3 sequence: CASSSTLDSFHTEAFF. CDR3 DNA sequence: TGTGCCAGCAGTTCAACCCTAGACAGCTTCCACACTGAAGCTTTCTTT.

This clonotype has just a few counts. The genes are TRBV6-2 or TRBV6-3 and TRBJ1-5; 8 positions agree with TRBD1. The CDR3 consists of 18 residues. In germline, CDR1 is MNHEY, CDR2 SVGEGT. J was trimmed by 0 bases and V by 0 bases; bases with no gene match: 7. The CDR3, as DNA: TGTGCCAGCAGTTACTCTGGACAGGGCCCTATTAGCAATCAGCCCCAGCATTTT. Amino acids: CASSYSGQGPISNQPQHF.

This clonotype was detected many times. The rearrangement links TRBV28 to TRBJ2-5, with TRBD2 matching 15 bases. Unmatched junction bases numbered 7, after V lost 5 bases and J lost 6 bases. Germline assignment: CDR1 MDHEN and CDR2 SYDVKM. The CDR3 consists of 16 residues. CDR3 protein: CASSLGLAGGRKTQYF. The CDR3 DNA sequence: TGTGCCAGCAGTCTAGGACTAGCGGGAGGGCGGAAGACCCAGTACTTC.

This clonotype was counted many times. The chain carries TRBV27 and TRBJ1-6, with TRBD1 matching 8 bases. J lost 10 bases, V lost 5 bases, and 10 bases had no gene match. This CDR3 region has 15 residues. CDR1 is MNHEY, CDR2 SMNVEV, per germline (reference sequence). Written as DNA, the CDR3 is TGTGCCAGCAGTCTCGACAGGGGTCTTGGGTCACCCCTCCACTTT. This sequence encodes CASSLDRGLGSPLHF.

This clonotype was counted at least ten times. The chain carries TRBV2 and TRBJ1-2; no clear D gene. Trimming shortened V by 6 bases and J by 8 bases, and 19 bases separated the two germline ends. The CDR3 extends over 14 amino acids. The germline V gene has CDR1 SNHLY and CDR2 FYNNEI. The CDR3 sequence is CASSLNGRAGGYTF. CDR3 coding DNA: TGTGCCAGCAGCCTCAACGGGAGGGCCGGGGGCTACACCTTC.

The chain couples TRBV18 to TRBJ1-1, with D tentatively TRBD1 (6 bases). The ends were cut back, 3 bases at V and 0 bases at J, with 11 bases in the middle. CDR1 and CDR2 from the germline V gene are KGHSH and LQKENI. The CDR3 sequence is 15 residues long. The CDR3 nucleotides read TGTGCCAGCTCACCTCAGGGGCTCATGAACACTGAAGCTTTCTTT. Translated, it gives CASSPQGLMNTEAFF.

Ten or more counts support this clonotype. This chain uses TRBV28 with TRBJ1-1; no firm D call. The CDR3 extends over 13 amino acids. Trimming removed 1 base at V and 3 bases at J, with 6 bases between. Looked up from germline, CDR1 is MDHEN and CDR2 is SYDVKM. CDR3 sequence: CASSLYRYTEAFF. DNA for the CDR3: TGTGCCAGCAGTTTATATAGGTACACTGAAGCTTTCTTT.